This TCR beta chain was observed in a study of CD8 T cells in ankylosing spondylitis. Study-wide points: What seemed typical of ankylosing spondylitis blood was a TCR beta motif built from several highly homologous variants.

Per the germline V gene, CDR1 is ENHRY and CDR2 is SYGVKD. The CDR3 has 12 residues. Trimming took 8 bases from V and 4 from J, leaving 10 bases between them. On this clonotype: Its antigen is as yet unknown.

Making the TCR beta libraries involved quantitative 5'-RACE with molecular barcodes. TCRdb recomputed calls from the 5' RACE reads with MiXCR, one row per CDR3 protein. The sample lists fewer than 650,000 distinct CDR3 sequences, 9.5% to 15% occurring once. The specimen was blood, either unsorted or a sorted T cell fraction (not recorded which). This receptor was identified in a male donor with ankylosing spondylitis. The rearrangement uses TRBV10-3 and TRBJ2-3; tentatively, D is TRBD2 (5 bases). CDR3 loop: CAIRPGSDTQYF. Here the CDR3 DNA reads TGTGCCATCCGTCCGGGATCAGATACGCAGTATTTT.